The clone carrying this TCR beta chain occurred once. The sample's treatment: preoperative locoregional IRX-2 cytokine immunotherapy. Samples came from a phase Ib trial of preoperative locoregional IRX-2 cytokine immunotherapy. The repertoire was sequenced with immunoSEQ multiplex PCR; TCRdb's copy has only in-frame clones and lacks some. Of 40,000 to 45,000 clones in the sample, 60% to 85% were seen once. These data come from a study of preoperative IRX-2 immunotherapy in early breast cancer. Looked up from germline, CDR1 is SGHVS and CDR2 is FNYEAQ. After removal of 3 bases from V and 5 bases from J, the junction contained 6 bases not matched to a gene. The CDR3 spans 15 residues.

The TCR comes from a human donor with breast cancer. Sequenced here: tumor tissue, sampled after IRX-2 immunotherapy. The chain has TRBV7-6 and TRBJ2-5; 10 bases align to TRBD1. CDR3 in amino acids: CASSLGQGLIETQYF. DNA of the CDR3: TGTGCCAGCAGCTTGGGACAGGGGTTGATTGAGACCCAGTACTTC.